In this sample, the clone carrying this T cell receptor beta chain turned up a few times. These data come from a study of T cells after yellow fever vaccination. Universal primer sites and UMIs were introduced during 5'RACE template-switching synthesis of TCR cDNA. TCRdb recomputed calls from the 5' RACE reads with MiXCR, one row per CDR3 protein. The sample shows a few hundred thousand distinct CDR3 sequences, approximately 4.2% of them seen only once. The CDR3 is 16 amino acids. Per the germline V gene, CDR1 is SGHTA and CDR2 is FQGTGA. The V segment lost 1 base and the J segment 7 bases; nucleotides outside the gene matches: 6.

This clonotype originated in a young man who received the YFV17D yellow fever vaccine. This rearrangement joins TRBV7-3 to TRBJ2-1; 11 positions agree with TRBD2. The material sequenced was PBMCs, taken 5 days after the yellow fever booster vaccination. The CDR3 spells CASSLIPSGGTNEQFF. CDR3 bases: TGTGCCAGCAGCTTAATTCCTAGCGGGGGGACGAATGAGCAGTTCTTC.